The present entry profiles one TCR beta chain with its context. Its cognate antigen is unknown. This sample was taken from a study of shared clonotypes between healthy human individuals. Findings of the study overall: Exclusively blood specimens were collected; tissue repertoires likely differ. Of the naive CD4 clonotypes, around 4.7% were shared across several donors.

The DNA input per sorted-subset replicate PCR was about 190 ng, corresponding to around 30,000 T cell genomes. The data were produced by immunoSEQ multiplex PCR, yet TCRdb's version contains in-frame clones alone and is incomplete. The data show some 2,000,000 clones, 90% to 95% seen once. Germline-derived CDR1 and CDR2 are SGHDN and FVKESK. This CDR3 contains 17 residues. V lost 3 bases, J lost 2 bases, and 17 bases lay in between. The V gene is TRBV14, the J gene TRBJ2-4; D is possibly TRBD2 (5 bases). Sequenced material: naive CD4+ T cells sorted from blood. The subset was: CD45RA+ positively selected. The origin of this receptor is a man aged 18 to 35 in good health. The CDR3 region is CASSQLGLGDSKNIQYF. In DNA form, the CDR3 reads TGTGCCAGCAGCCAGCTTGGCTTGGGAGATTCCAAAAACATTCAGTACTTC.